This T cell receptor beta chain comes out of a study of siplizumab effects on memory and regulatory T cells. Study-level findings and limits: Controls had approximately 27% Treg-derived mappable alloreactive CD4+ clones on average, versus approximately 70% with siplizumab. Proliferating siplizumab-culture Treg suppressive function went unconfirmed.

TCR templates numbering about 10^5 were assayed per sample. Method: immunoSEQ multiplex PCR; TCRdb's copy keeps in-frame clones and lacks some. The table includes about 100,000 clones, 85% to 95% detected once. Remarks on this clone: Its antigen is undetermined.

The CDR3 is 16 residues long. The germline V gene encodes CDR1 LNHNV and CDR2 YYDKDF (reference sequence). The germline V and J ends were trimmed by 0 bases and 2 bases, with 10 bases remaining between them. This receptor was identified in a human donor in good health. Sequenced material: non-Treg CD4+ T cells sorted from blood. V is TRBV15 and J is TRBJ1-4; D call uncertain. In DNA, the CDR3 is TGTGCCACCAGCAGAGATTTGGCAGGTACTAATGAAAAACTGTTTTTT. Amino acids: CATSRDLAGTNEKLFF.